This T cell receptor (beta chain) was identified in a study of T cell responses to AZD1222 COVID-19 vaccine (dated by TCRdb to about 2021). In the study overall: TCR sequencing was performed for about 240 trial participants, of whom about 200 were given two doses of AZD1222 and some 25 were given two doses of MenACWY control vaccine. Enrollment into the trials was organized by age into subgroups of 18-55, 56-69 and 70-plus years, and those subgroups contained roughly 160, 29 and 62 TCR-sequenced participants, respectively.

For this clone: This clone's antigen is unknown. No per-base quality is available; no much larger clone lies one base away.

The time point label here, explained by the study, means: about 28 days (+/-7) after the second vaccine dose. AZD1222 recipients whose second dose came at about 4 weeks and those whose second dose came at about 12 weeks were combined into one group, since spike-specific TCR depth and breadth did not differ between the two schedules. Samples from vaccinated people were obtained from the UK trials COV001 and COV002, which included a single-blind randomized controlled phase 2/3 trial of AZD1222 (ChAdOx1 nCoV-19) in healthy adults. Trial participant PBMC samples were collected at day 0 and day 28 after the second dose for TCRbeta chain sequencing. The CDR3 regions of human TCRbeta chains were analyzed by immunosequencing. Processing in the source paper ran as follows. Repertoire TCRs were checked for matches against a reference library of SARS-CoV-2-specific TCRs that had been generated using the MIRA antigen-specificity platform. Breadth was defined as the fraction of unique TCRs that were SARS-CoV-2-associated. Depth was defined as the fraction of total T cells that were SARS-CoV-2-associated. Using the MIRA data, every spike-specific TCR was mapped to the spike region that the TCR reacted to and assigned to either a CD4 or a CD8 class. Log10-transformed breadth and depth values were compared by one-way ANOVA with Sidak's multiple comparisons tests. In TCRdb, the immuneACCESS table is reduced to in-frame sequences with V and J assigned. These tables do not hold every clone; where another copy was compared, an unresolved V gene accounts for under half, and the others remain unexplained. The V and J calls and clone size were taken over from that table, and D and trimming were inferred from the DNA. Within this sample are 100,000 to 150,000 clones, with roughly 91% of them counted one time only. The ten largest clonotypes hold around 4% of the sample.

The investigation overall reported the following: A significant rise in spike-specific TCR breadth and depth was observed after two AZD1222 doses relative to day 0 and relative to MenACWY recipients. The 56-69-year group was small, and its depth increase did not reach significance, likely because of low power. Most participants were white British and females outnumbered males, and the authors suggested that clonal diversity may have been underestimated. Conclusions about previously exposed vaccinees are limited because only six or seven AZD1222 recipients were SARS-CoV-2 seropositive at baseline. Because no day 14 peak-response samples were available, the repertoires could be characterized only after the peak T cell response. Vaccine-associated CD4 TCRs spanned the whole spike protein, with dominant responses in regions 160-218 and 743-854. Reportedly, almost half of the unique spike-specific TCRs recognized epitopes lying outside the regions that are mutated in the B.1.351 and B.1.1.7 variants.

The sequencing used peripheral blood, collected 28 days after the second AZD1222 dose. The clonotype comes from an adult who received the AZD1222 COVID-19 vaccine.

Here is the DNA: TGTGCCAGCAGCTTCCCGGGACAGGGGGCAAGAGGCTACACCTTC. Protein translation: CASSFPGQGARGYTF. The chain is assembled from TRBV7-9 and TRBJ1-2, with 12 bases matching TRBD1. V is trimmed back by 3 bases and J by 8 bases, and the junction contains 7 bases that no gene match accounts for. The CDR3 runs 15 amino acids, cysteine and phenylalanine included. The CDR3 DNA has 45 bases and is translated from base 1. The CDR1 and CDR2 encoded by the germline V gene (reference sequence) are SEHNR and FQNEAQ.